A single sample is the source of the 5 T cell receptor beta chains below, sequenced in a study of T cell changes during pregnancy in multiple sclerosis (dated by TCRdb to 2018 to 2020). Receptor amplification or capture employed the immunoSEQ multiplex PCR assay. TCRdb provides this immuneACCESS table in a form limited to in-frame rearrangements. Some clones are lacking; in checked studies, under half of them reflect an unresolved V gene, and why the rest are absent is not known. The sample data list under 25,000 clones, and roughly 89% of these were observed just once. The ten biggest clones cover about 8% of the sample. The sequences come from CD8+ T cells from peripheral blood mononuclear cells, collected in the first trimester of pregnancy. These receptors all come from a female donor in good health, enrolled as a control in a pregnancy study.

This chain connects TRBV30 to TRBJ2-7; TRBD2 aligns across 15 bases. The CDR3 covers 18 residues. V gave up 3 bases and J gave up 0 bases; unmatched junction bases: 9. Looked up from germline, CDR1 is GTSNPN and CDR2 is SVGIG (reference sequence). CDR3 sequence reads: CAWSPPGLAGGISYEQYF. CDR3 coding DNA: TGTGCCTGGAGCCCACCGGGACTAGCGGGGGGAATCTCCTACGAGCAGTACTTC.

The rearrangement uses TRBV6-1 and TRBJ1-2; TRBD1 aligns across 9 bases. The V segment lost 1 base and the J segment 5 bases; nucleotides outside the gene matches: 5. CDR3 length: 15 residues. Germline V gene lookup returns CDR1 MNHNS and CDR2 SASEGT. CDR3 bases: TGTGCCAGCAGTGAAGGCGCGGACAGGGGATATGGCTACACCTTC. This gives the protein CASSEGADRGYGYTF.

The chain employs TRBV28 and TRBJ2-7; 10 positions agree with TRBD2. Trimming at V came to 4 bases and at J to 7 bases, leaving 13 bases not matched to a gene. The CDR3 covers 16 residues. Germline V gene data show CDR1 as MDHEN and CDR2 as SYDVKM. The CDR3 coding sequence is TGTGCCAGCAGTTCCCCCCTAGCGGGGGTGTCCCTGGAGCAGTACTTC. Translation: CASSSPLAGVSLEQYF.

Only a few counts were recorded for this clone. The chain uses TRBV7-8 and TRBJ1-4; tentative D call: TRBD1 (6 bases). The CDR3 runs 16 residues. Germline CDR1 reads SGHVS; CDR2 reads FQNEAQ. Trimming left V 2 bases short and J 4 bases short, with 14 bases between. The CDR3 coding sequence is TGTGCCAGCAGCTTATTGATCGGGACAAGTAATGAAAAACTGTTTTTT. Translation gives CASSLLIGTSNEKLFF.

This sequence joins TRBV7-2 and TRBJ2-1; a weak D match, TRBD2 (7 bases). Looked up from germline, CDR1 is SGHTA and CDR2 is FQGNSA. The CDR3 contains 16 residues. The germline V and J ends were trimmed by 3 bases and 3 bases, with 15 bases remaining between them. CDR3 DNA sequence: TGTGCCAGCAGCTTCGACGCGGGGGCCCTCTACAATGAGCAGTTCTTC. Amino acids: CASSFDAGALYNEQFF.